This is a list of T cell receptor beta chains from one sample in a study of CD8 T cells in ankylosing spondylitis. One entry per CDR3 protein results from TCRdb running MiXCR on the 5' RACE reads. The data contain roughly 240,000 distinct CDR3 sequences, 7% to 10% of them singletons. Sequences were obtained from blood, either unsorted or a sorted T cell fraction (not recorded which). The receptors were gathered from a female donor with ankylosing spondylitis or in good health (not recorded which). CDR3s include the opening cysteine and the closing phenylalanine or tryptophan. The order of the fields is V gene, D gene, clone size, J gene, CDR3 DNA, CDR3 protein. D genes are given only for firm matches. Rows may omit the clone size; those that give it use once, few, many or a size class.

v_call: TRBV28; d_call: .; clone_size: few; j_call: TRBJ1-1; cdr3_nt: TGTGCCAGCGTACAGGGTAACAGTGAAGCTTTCTTT; cdr3_aa: CASVQGNSEAFF
v_call: TRBV27; d_call: .; clone_size: many; j_call: TRBJ2-1; cdr3_nt: TGTGCCAGCAGTTTATCGAGGGCTAGCTGGGTCTTC; cdr3_aa: CASSLSRASWVF
v_call: TRBV20-1; d_call: .; clone_size: many; j_call: TRBJ1-2; cdr3_nt: TGCAGTGCTAGTTCAGGGGATCGTAACTATGGCTACACCTTC; cdr3_aa: CSASSGDRNYGYTF
v_call: TRBV29-1; d_call: .; clone_size: many; j_call: TRBJ1-2; cdr3_nt: TGCAGCGCTCGTGAGGGTAGCGACGATGGCTACACCTTC; cdr3_aa: CSAREGSDDGYTF
v_call: TRBV20-1; d_call: TRBD1; clone_size: many; j_call: TRBJ1-2; cdr3_nt: TGCAGTGCTAGAGATTTCACAGGGGGTATCGGCTACACCTTC; cdr3_aa: CSARDFTGGIGYTF
v_call: TRBV12-3/TRBV12-4; d_call: .; clone_size: few; j_call: TRBJ2-1; cdr3_nt: TGTGCCAGCAGTCTTTCGACTACCAATGAGCAGTTCTTC; cdr3_aa: CASSLSTTNEQFF
v_call: TRBV6-2/TRBV6-3; d_call: TRBD2; clone_size: .; j_call: TRBJ2-3; cdr3_nt: TGTGCCAGCAGTCGTAGCGGGAGTCTTGAAGATACGCAGTATTTT; cdr3_aa: CASSRSGSLEDTQYF
v_call: TRBV7-2; d_call: TRBD2; clone_size: many; j_call: TRBJ2-7; cdr3_nt: TGTGCCAGCAGCAAAGCGGGAGTATTAGAGCAGTACTTC; cdr3_aa: CASSKAGVLEQYF
v_call: TRBV6-6; d_call: .; clone_size: many; j_call: TRBJ2-1; cdr3_nt: TGTGCCAGCAGTTACGACAATGAGCAGTTCTTC; cdr3_aa: CASSYDNEQFF
v_call: TRBV5-1; d_call: TRBD2; clone_size: many; j_call: TRBJ2-1; cdr3_nt: TGCGCCAGCAGCTTGGTCAGCGGGAGGCCCAGCTCCTACAATGAGCAGTTCTTC; cdr3_aa: CASSLVSGRPSSYNEQFF
v_call: TRBV5-5; d_call: TRBD2; clone_size: many; j_call: TRBJ2-1; cdr3_nt: TGTGCCAGCAGCATCGGACTAGCGGGCTACAATGAGCAGTTCTTC; cdr3_aa: CASSIGLAGYNEQFF
v_call: TRBV12-3/TRBV12-4; d_call: TRBD1; clone_size: many; j_call: TRBJ1-5; cdr3_nt: TGTGCCAGCAGCCCGGACAGGGCCAATCAGCCCCAGCATTTT; cdr3_aa: CASSPDRANQPQHF
v_call: TRBV6-6; d_call: TRBD1; clone_size: many; j_call: TRBJ1-2; cdr3_nt: TGTGCCAGCAGTTACGACAGGGTTAGCTACACCTTC; cdr3_aa: CASSYDRVSYTF
v_call: TRBV20-1; d_call: .; clone_size: many; j_call: TRBJ2-1; cdr3_nt: TGCAGTGCTCAACGGGACTCCCCCCTGCGCAATGAGCAGTTCTTC; cdr3_aa: CSAQRDSPLRNEQFF
v_call: TRBV7-3; d_call: TRBD2; clone_size: many; j_call: TRBJ2-5; cdr3_nt: TGTGCCAGCAGCTTAATGCTAGCGGGAGTAGAGACCCAGTACTTC; cdr3_aa: CASSLMLAGVETQYF
v_call: TRBV12-3/TRBV12-4; d_call: .; clone_size: many; j_call: TRBJ1-5; cdr3_nt: TGTGCCAGCAGTGCCTCCAGGGTTAGCAATCAGCCCCAGCATTTT; cdr3_aa: CASSASRVSNQPQHF
v_call: TRBV5-1; d_call: TRBD2; clone_size: many; j_call: TRBJ2-1; cdr3_nt: TGCGCCAGCACACTAGCGGGGGGCCCGGGGAATGAGCAGTTCTTC; cdr3_aa: CASTLAGGPGNEQFF
v_call: TRBV20-1; d_call: TRBD2; clone_size: many; j_call: TRBJ2-1; cdr3_nt: TGCAGTGCCAAATCTAGCGGGAGCTCCTACAATGAGCAGTTCTTC; cdr3_aa: CSAKSSGSSYNEQFF
v_call: TRBV18; d_call: .; clone_size: many; j_call: TRBJ1-1; cdr3_nt: TGTGCCAGCTTCCCTGGACACGGAGCTGAAGCTTTCTTT; cdr3_aa: CASFPGHGAEAFF
v_call: TRBV29-1; d_call: .; clone_size: many; j_call: TRBJ2-5; cdr3_nt: TGCAGCGTTGAGGCCGGGACTTACCGCTTC; cdr3_aa: CSVEAGTYRF
v_call: TRBV24-1; d_call: .; clone_size: many; j_call: TRBJ1-1; cdr3_nt: TGTGCCACCAGTGATTTGAGGGCGGGGGAAAACGCTGAAGCTTTCTTT; cdr3_aa: CATSDLRAGENAEAFF
v_call: TRBV2; d_call: .; clone_size: few; j_call: TRBJ2-3; cdr3_nt: TGTGCCAGCAGTGAACTTCGCACAGATACGCAGTATTTT; cdr3_aa: CASSELRTDTQYF
v_call: TRBV28; d_call: .; clone_size: many; j_call: TRBJ2-7; cdr3_nt: TGTGCCAGCAGTGAGGGACACCGATACGAGCAGTACTTC; cdr3_aa: CASSEGHRYEQYF
v_call: TRBV27; d_call: .; clone_size: many; j_call: TRBJ2-3; cdr3_nt: TGTGCCAGCAACCCCGTTTGGAGCACGGTTTTCTCACCAACCACAGATACGCAGTATTTT; cdr3_aa: CASNPVWSTVFSPTTDTQYF
v_call: TRBV15; d_call: .; clone_size: many; j_call: TRBJ1-5; cdr3_nt: TGTGCCACCAGCAGAGAGGAGTACGCAGGGAATCAGCCCCAGCATTTT; cdr3_aa: CATSREEYAGNQPQHF
v_call: TRBV20-1; d_call: TRBD2; clone_size: many; j_call: TRBJ2-4; cdr3_nt: TGCAGTGCTAGGAGACTAGCGGGAGGGGTGACCAAAAACATTCAGTACTTC; cdr3_aa: CSARRLAGGVTKNIQYF
v_call: TRBV30; d_call: .; clone_size: .; j_call: TRBJ2-1; cdr3_nt: TGTGCCTGGAGTGTACAGAGGGAGCAGTTCTTC; cdr3_aa: CAWSVQREQFF
v_call: TRBV30; d_call: TRBD1; clone_size: many; j_call: TRBJ2-1; cdr3_nt: TGTGCCTGGAGTCCGTGGGACAGGGAGGAAAATGAGCAGTTCTTC; cdr3_aa: CAWSPWDREENEQFF
v_call: TRBV20-1; d_call: .; clone_size: many; j_call: TRBJ2-1; cdr3_nt: TGCAGTGCTAGAGATCCTGGCAAATACTATGAGCAGTTCTTC; cdr3_aa: CSARDPGKYYEQFF
v_call: TRBV20-1; d_call: .; clone_size: .; j_call: TRBJ2-7; cdr3_nt: TGCAGTGCCTCGGACGACCGTCACGAGCAGTACTTC; cdr3_aa: CSASDDRHEQYF
v_call: TRBV4-3; d_call: TRBD2; clone_size: .; j_call: TRBJ2-6; cdr3_nt: TGCGCCAGCAGCCAAGAAGATGTCACCGGGGGGTCTGGGGCCAACGTCCTGACTTTC; cdr3_aa: CASSQEDVTGGSGANVLTF
v_call: TRBV7-3; d_call: .; clone_size: many; j_call: TRBJ1-5; cdr3_nt: TGTGCCAGCAGCTTGGGGGAGTCCGACAGTGCCAAAATTTATAGCAATCAGCCCCAGCATTTT; cdr3_aa: CASSLGESDSAKIYSNQPQHF
v_call: TRBV7-2; d_call: TRBD1; clone_size: many; j_call: TRBJ1-4; cdr3_nt: TGTGCCAGCAGCTTAGGGGACAGGGGTCGAGTGGAAAAACTGTTTTTT; cdr3_aa: CASSLGDRGRVEKLFF
v_call: TRBV20-1; d_call: .; clone_size: many; j_call: TRBJ2-1; cdr3_nt: TGCAGTGCTAGAACCCCGACACGCTCCTACAATGAGCAGTTCTTC; cdr3_aa: CSARTPTRSYNEQFF
v_call: TRBV11-2; d_call: TRBD2; clone_size: few; j_call: TRBJ2-1; cdr3_nt: TGTGCCAGCAGCCTCCTAGCGGGAGAAGGCAATGAGCAGTTCTTC; cdr3_aa: CASSLLAGEGNEQFF
v_call: TRBV18; d_call: TRBD1; clone_size: many; j_call: TRBJ2-1; cdr3_nt: TGTGCCAGCTCACCCCCGCCGGGACAGGGTTTCCATGAGCAGTTCTTC; cdr3_aa: CASSPPPGQGFHEQFF
v_call: TRBV11-1; d_call: TRBD2; clone_size: many; j_call: TRBJ2-5; cdr3_nt: TGTGCCAGCTTCCTTTTTGCTAGCGGGATCTTGGGGGTTCAAGAGACCCAGTACTTC; cdr3_aa: CASFLFASGILGVQETQYF
v_call: TRBV7-9; d_call: .; clone_size: few; j_call: TRBJ2-1; cdr3_nt: TGTGCCAGCAGCTCTACTACGACTGAACAGTTCTTC; cdr3_aa: CASSSTTTEQFF
v_call: TRBV5-1; d_call: .; clone_size: many; j_call: TRBJ1-5; cdr3_nt: TGCGCCAGCAGCTTGGTCCCCGGGGGAAGCAATCAGCCCCAGCATTTT; cdr3_aa: CASSLVPGGSNQPQHF
v_call: TRBV6-5; d_call: .; clone_size: many; j_call: TRBJ1-6; cdr3_nt: TGTGCCAGCAGTTACTCGAGGGGGAATAATTCACCCCTCCACTTT; cdr3_aa: CASSYSRGNNSPLHF
v_call: TRBV20-1; d_call: .; clone_size: .; j_call: TRBJ2-6; cdr3_nt: TGCAGTGCCCCGGGACTCGCCACGACTGGGGCCAACGTCCTGACTTTC; cdr3_aa: CSAPGLATTGANVLTF
v_call: TRBV7-9; d_call: .; clone_size: few; j_call: TRBJ1-1; cdr3_nt: TGTGCCAGCAGCCTCAGGGAACAGGGCGAAGCTTTCTTT; cdr3_aa: CASSLREQGEAFF
v_call: TRBV4-2; d_call: .; clone_size: .; j_call: TRBJ1-6; cdr3_nt: TGTGCCAGCAGCCAAGAGGACGGGGGCAATTCACCCCTCCACTTT; cdr3_aa: CASSQEDGGNSPLHF
v_call: TRBV9; d_call: .; clone_size: many; j_call: TRBJ2-1; cdr3_nt: TGTGCCAGCAGCGATCGGCACACTCTGGGGGTTGAGCAGTTCTTC; cdr3_aa: CASSDRHTLGVEQFF